This TCR beta chain was retrieved from a study of blood T cell repertoires in COVID-19 (dated by TCRdb to about 2020). With regard to the full study: Samples from collaborators originated in the United States, Italy and Spain and spanned both the acute and convalescent phases of COVID-19. The repertoires were released in a freely available public database meant as a resource for research on the immune response to SARS-CoV-2. Samples came from the ongoing ImmuneRACE study (first 160 participants) plus 1,254 subjects from 6 global collaborators. Where available, HLA class I and class II types were obtained from metadata supplied by the sample provider rather than from assay-based typing. A de-identified subject ID, COVID-19 status, age in years and sex were almost always included in the sample metadata. Subjects who had been exposed to COVID-19, were actively infected with it, or had recovered from it provided the deeply sampled blood TCRbeta repertoires that made up the dataset. The material from the prospective study consisted of cDNA or gDNA derived from T cells, B-cell-depleted T cells, or PBMCs. Beyond this particular receptor, the publication reports: The quantity of clinical and demographic metadata differed by source and by participant and was supplied without curation.

The immunoSEQ Assay, a bias-controlled multiplex PCR, was used to amplify TCRbeta CDR3 regions from genomic DNA. Per the source publication's procedure: Nucleated cell counts per sample were estimated from amplification of reference gene primers within the assay. Sequence reads were collapsed and filtered to measure the absolute abundance of every unique TCRbeta CDR3 rearrangement. For each sample, productive Simpson clonality was calculated as the square root of Simpson's diversity index over productive rearrangements. Not all clones reach the TCRdb copy of this immuneACCESS table, which keeps in-frame sequences only. Checked studies attribute under half of the gap to unresolved V genes and leave the rest unexplained. Clone size and the V and J calls come from that table; the DNA yielded D and trimming. The sample table contains a few hundred thousand clones; only one count was recorded for approximately 87% of them. The top ten clones comprise around 1.9% of the sample.

Enrolling through a virtual design, the prospective study's participants ranged in age from roughly 18 to 89 years and lived across 20 to 25 United States geographic areas. In the prospective study, cohorts were assigned on the basis of participant-reported clinical history obtained from a screening survey and a study questionnaire. Recovered participants in ImmuneRACE Cohort 3 were defined as having two consecutive negative NP/OP PCR tests, clearance from a healthcare professional, or resolution of symptoms. In the prospective study, whole blood, serum and a nasopharyngeal or oropharyngeal swab were collected from each participant by mobile phlebotomists. Over a roughly 2-month period, participants in the prospective study had the option of providing additional blood draws and questionnaires. Prospective study blood samples were shipped either frozen or at room temperature before DNA extraction.

The CDR3 holds 15 amino acids from the cysteine to the phenylalanine. Solely the CDR3 DNA is kept, with 45 bases framed from the first base. CDR1 PRHDT and CDR2 FYEKMQ were looked up in the germline V gene (reference sequence). V has 5 bases trimmed and J has 0 bases trimmed; junction bases matching no gene number 3. This clone was seen a few times. Its antigen remains unidentified. No base qualities exist here, and no much larger clone lies one base off it. The chain was built from TRBV13 and TRBJ1-3; TRBD1 aligns with 8 central bases. The source is a middle-aged woman who had recovered from COVID-19. Input material: PBMCs or T cells enriched from blood (not recorded which). The sequenced DNA is TGTGCCAGCAGCCCCGACAGGGGCTCTGGAAACACCATATATTTT. This gives the protein CASSPDRGSGNTIYF. Joined to the reference TRBV13 and TRBJ1-3 proteins, this CDR3 gives the full variable domain: AAGVIQSPRHLIKEKRETATLKCYPIPRHDTVYWYQQGPGQDPQFLISFYEKMQSDKGSIPDRFSAQQFSDYHSELNMSSLELGDSALYFCASSPDRGSGNTIYFGEGSWLTVV.